The 6 T cell receptor beta chains below come from one sample, sequenced in a study of T cells after yellow fever vaccination (dated by TCRdb to about 2019). This specimen's treatment or condition label, per the study, means: live attenuated yellow fever vaccine strain. Preparation of the library involved 5' RACE. Sequencing instrument: Illumina HiSeq 2500. TCRdb reanalyzed the raw reads on its own, using fastp at Q25 for trimming and MiXCR for clone calling, and kept in-frame beta chains. Rows with a matching CDR3 protein are joined into one entry that keeps the most common DNA and genes. This sample comprises roughly 110,000 distinct CDR3 sequences, under 9% of them detected only once. The top ten hold 25% of the sample. The material sequenced was CD8+ T cells sorted from PBMCs, taken 45 days after the yellow fever booster vaccination. These receptors all come from a man under 40 who received the YFV17D yellow fever vaccine.

This clonotype was observed many times. The CDR3 region has the DNA TGTGCCAGCACCATAGCCGGGACAGGCACAGATACGCAGTATTTT. Amino acid sequence: CASTIAGTGTDTQYF. The chain combines TRBV6-5 with TRBJ2-3; 7 nucleotides line up with TRBD1. The length of the CDR3 is 15 residues. Germline CDR1 and CDR2: MNHEY and SVGAGI. Trimming removed 7 bases from V and 1 base from J; junction bases left unmatched: 8.

This clonotype was detected many times. This sequence joins TRBV11-1 and TRBJ2-1; 10 nucleotides agree with TRBD2. There are 18 residues in the CDR3. The J segment lost 3 bases and the V segment lost 4 bases, leaving 12 bases of the junction unmatched. Germline V lookup: CDR1 SGHAT, CDR2 FQDESV (reference sequence). CDR3 coding DNA: TGTGCCAGCAGCTCGAGATCTAGCGGGAGTGAATACTACAATGAGCAGTTCTTC. It encodes CASSSRSSGSEYYNEQFF.

This clonotype was seen a handful of times. V is TRBV7-9 and J is TRBJ2-7; D perhaps matches TRBD2 (5 bases). The CDR3 has 13 residues. Trimming removed 6 bases at V and 8 bases at J, with 17 bases between. Germline V gene data show CDR1 as SEHNR and CDR2 as FQNEAQ (reference sequence). CDR3 sequence: CASSSPRGIKQYF. CDR3 bases: TGTGCCAGCAGTTCCCCCCGGGGTATCAAGCAGTACTTC.

Ten or more counts support this clonotype. The chain employs TRBV27 and TRBJ2-3; possible D gene TRBD2, 5 bases. The CDR3 sequence is 15 residues long. Germline V gene sequence: CDR1 MNHEY, CDR2 SMNVEV (reference sequence). Trimming took off 3 bases at V and 0 bases at J, with 10 bases between the two ends. This CDR3 is CASSFYGGSTDTQYF. The DNA of the CDR3 is TGTGCCAGCAGTTTTTATGGCGGGAGCACAGATACGCAGTATTTT.

This clonotype was seen repeatedly, ten times or more. This chain uses TRBV20-1 with TRBJ2-3, with D perhaps matching TRBD2 (6 bases). CDR1 DFQATT and CDR2 SNEGSKA come from the germline V gene (reference sequence). V lost 5 bases and J lost 2, with 17 bases in between. The CDR3 is made up of 15 amino acids. The CDR3 nucleotides are TGCAGTGCTCCTAGCGCGAGTGGGTTCACAGATACGCAGTATTTT. Its translation is CSAPSASGFTDTQYF.

In its sample, this clonotype was seen many times. The gene calls are TRBV7-9 and TRBJ2-7, with D possibly called TRBD1 or TRBD2 (5 bases each). Germline CDR1 and CDR2: SEHNR and FQNEAQ (reference sequence). V shed 2 bases and J shed 9 bases, with 14 bases lying between them. The CDR3 length is 13 residues. The CDR3 loop is CASSLTSTDRQYF. CDR3 sequence (DNA): TGTGCCAGCAGCTTAACTAGTACAGACAGGCAGTACTTC.